The 21 T cell receptor beta chains listed next were all sequenced from one sample in a study of OX40 agonist ivuxolimab in advanced cancers. Repertoires were generated with immunoSEQ multiplex PCR, while TCRdb's copy carries only in-frame clones and drops some. The sample consists of about 35,000 clones, 80% to 85% of them appearing once. The sequences come from CD4+ or CD8+ T cells sorted from blood, collected in a trial of the OX40 agonist ivuxolimab. Source of these receptors: an adult with an advanced solid tumor such as melanoma, head and neck, liver or kidney cancer.

This clone was detected only once. The rearrangement uses TRBV6-1 and TRBJ2-1; D call uncertain. Trimming left V 0 bases short and J 6 bases short, with 15 bases between. Germline CDR1 is MNHNS and CDR2 is SASEGT. CDR3 length equals 16 residues. CDR3 coding DNA: TGTGCCAGCAGTGAAGCAGGACGGGTACCGATCAATGAGCAGTTCTTC. Amino acids: CASSEAGRVPINEQFF.

The CDR3 region has the DNA TGTGCCAGCAGTTTATACGCGGGAGGGCAAGCCTACGAGCAGTACTTC. This sequence encodes CASSLYAGGQAYEQYF. The chain has TRBV27 and TRBJ2-5; 9 nucleotides line up with TRBD2. The end of the DNA is better explained by TRBJ2-7, so the J call may be wrong. The CDR3 covers 16 residues. The germline V gene has CDR1 MNHEY and CDR2 SMNVEV (reference sequence).

The chain has TRBV13 and TRBJ2-7; 11 bases line up with TRBD2. The ends lost 6 bases at V and 0 bases at J; junction bases unmatched: 4. Germline loops: CDR1 PRHDT, CDR2 FYEKMQ (reference sequence). The CDR3 covers 15 residues. CDR3 in amino acids: CASSTTSGTSYEQYF. CDR3 DNA sequence: TGTGCCAGCAGTACGACTAGCGGGACCTCCTACGAGCAGTACTTC.

The chain links TRBV7-9 to TRBJ2-2; no firm D call. Germline V gives CDR1 SEHNR, CDR2 FQNEAQ (reference sequence). V lost 5 bases and J lost 2, with 6 bases in between. The CDR3 runs 13 residues. In nucleotides, the CDR3 is TGTGCCAGCAGCCCACTTAACACCGGGGAGCTGTTTTTT. Translating gives CASSPLNTGELFF.

The genes are TRBV7-6 and TRBJ2-2; no clear D. CDR1 SGHVS and CDR2 FNYEAQ come from the germline V gene. The CDR3 spans 17 residues. V dropped 4 bases and J dropped 1 base, with 16 bases sitting between them. The CDR3 sequence is CASSSRSDGWNTGELFF. In nucleotides, the CDR3 is TGTGCCAGCAGCTCGAGGTCGGACGGTTGGAACACCGGGGAGCTGTTTTTT.

The chain couples TRBV5-1 to TRBJ2-7; the D gene is possibly TRBD1 (6 bases). CDR1 SGHRS and CDR2 YFSETQ come from the germline V gene. Deletions cut 4 bases from V and 3 bases from J, with 11 bases between. This CDR3 contains 13 residues. The CDR3 spells CASSAGDGYEQYF. CDR3 DNA: TGCGCCAGCAGCGCAGGGGACGGCTACGAGCAGTACTTC.

The chain couples TRBV7-6 to TRBJ2-5; TRBD2 matches at 9 bases. Near its end, the DNA agrees better with TRBJ2-7, so the J call may be wrong. CDR3 length equals 14 residues. From germline, CDR1 is SGHVS and CDR2 FNYEAQ. CDR3 bases: TGTGCCAGCAGCCTTAGCGGGAGATTCTACGAGCAGTACTTC. It encodes CASSLSGRFYEQYF.

The rearrangement uses TRBV7-3 and TRBJ2-1, with D tentatively TRBD2 (6 bases). The germline V and J ends were trimmed by 2 bases and 2 bases, with 10 bases remaining between them. CDR1 and CDR2 from the germline V gene are SGHTA and FQGTGA. CDR3 length equals 15 residues. The CDR3 protein is CASSLSGTPYNEQFF. The DNA of the CDR3 is TGTGCCAGCAGCTTATCCGGGACTCCCTACAATGAGCAGTTCTTC.

In this sample, this clone is medium-sized (0.01 to 0.1%). V usage is TRBV28 and J usage is TRBJ2-1; TRBD2 matches 7 bases. The CDR3 contains 14 residues. Trimming at V came to 6 bases and at J to 7 bases, leaving 9 bases not matched to a gene. Germline V gene sequence: CDR1 MDHEN, CDR2 SYDVKM. The CDR3 coding sequence is TGTGCCAGCAGGCCAGCGGGGTTGGGGAATGAGCAGTTCTTC. Its translation: CASRPAGLGNEQFF. The full variable domain, in which reference TRBV28 and TRBJ2-1 provide the parts outside the CDR3, is DVKVTQSSRYLVKRTGEKVFLECVQDMDHENMFWYRQDPGLGLRLIYFSYDVKMKEKGDIPEGYSVSREKKERFSLILESASTNQTSMYLCASRPAGLGNEQFFGPGTRLTVL.

This sequence joins TRBV29-1 and TRBJ2-7; D is perhaps TRBD1 or TRBD2 (5 bases each). The length of the CDR3 is 12 residues. Germline lookup yields CDR1 SQVTM and CDR2 ANQGSEA. Trimming took off 5 bases at V and 3 bases at J, with 11 bases between the two ends. CDR3 in DNA: TGCAGCGTTTCGGGACCGTTCTACGAGCAGTACTTC. Translated: CSVSGPFYEQYF.

The J gene is TRBJ2-7, the V gene TRBV7-8; tentatively, D is TRBD1 (5 bases). Germline assignment: CDR1 SGHVS and CDR2 FQNEAQ. The CDR3 extends over 15 amino acids. V was clipped by 4 bases and J by 0 bases, with 13 bases between them. CDR3 sequence: CASSSDAGPSYEQYF. The CDR3 DNA reads TGTGCCAGCAGCTCTGACGCAGGGCCCTCCTACGAGCAGTACTTC.

The V gene is TRBV5-1, the J gene TRBJ2-5; D is ambiguous. Germline assignment: CDR1 SGHRS and CDR2 YFSETQ. Trimming removed 4 bases from V and 1 base from J, with 11 bases in between. The CDR3 runs to 14 residues. CDR3: CASSPNWPQETQYF. CDR3 bases: TGCGCCAGCAGCCCGAACTGGCCCCAAGAGACCCAGTACTTC.

The chain employs TRBV28 and TRBJ2-5, with 8 bases lining up with TRBD1. In germline, CDR1 is MDHEN, CDR2 SYDVKM. This CDR3 is built from 16 residues. The trim removed 2 bases at V and 1 base at J, leaving 6 bases unmatched. The CDR3: CASSLIGTGTQETQYF. The CDR3 DNA follows: TGTGCCAGCAGTTTAATTGGGACAGGTACCCAAGAGACCCAGTACTTC.

V and J are TRBV19 and TRBJ1-1; D is perhaps TRBD1 (5 bases). Germline V gene data show CDR1 as LNHDA and CDR2 as SQIVND (reference sequence). The CDR3 is made up of 13 amino acids. The V end was cut by 5 bases, the J end by 1 base, with 8 bases between. The CDR3 coding sequence is TGTGCCAGTAGTCAGGGCCAGAACACTGAAGCTTTCTTT. Encoded protein: CASSQGQNTEAFF.

This clone was recorded once. J is TRBJ2-2 and V is TRBV7-9; unclear D gene. V lost 4 bases and J lost 5, with 2 bases in between. The CDR3 length is 11 residues. Germline loops: CDR1 SEHNR, CDR2 FQNEAQ (reference sequence). CDR3 sequence reads: CASSSTGELFF. CDR3 sequence (DNA): TGTGCCAGCAGCTCTACCGGGGAGCTGTTTTTT.

Comments on this clone: One junction end disagrees with the germline gene, perhaps due to a read error. The CDR3 DNA sequence: TGTGCCAGCAGTCGGACTAGCGGGAGCTCCTACGAGCAGTACTTC. It yields the protein CASSRTSGSSYEQYF. The chain couples TRBV10-3 to TRBJ2-7, with 13 bases fitting TRBD2. CDR1 and CDR2 (germline): ENHRY, SYGVKD. This CDR3 spans 15 amino acids.

The V call is TRBV7-6, the J call TRBJ2-5; a possible D gene is TRBD2 (6 bases). The CDR3 sequence is 14 residues long. The germline V gene encodes CDR1 SGHVS and CDR2 FNYEAQ. The V end was cut by 5 bases, the J end by 1 base, with 11 bases between. CDR3 nucleotides: TGTGCCAGCAGCCTGGACGGGGGCCAAGAGACCCAGTACTTC. It codes for CASSLDGGQETQYF. The complete variable domain, with remaining parts taken from reference TRBV7-6 and TRBJ2-5, reads GAGVSQSPRYKVTKRGQDVALRCDPISGHVSLYWYRQALGQGPEFLTYFNYEAQQDKSGLPNDRFSAERPEGSISTLTIQRTEQRDSAMYRCASSLDGGQETQYFGPGTRLLVL.

Turning to this clone: Within the sample, other DNA sequences also encode this same CDR3. The J gene is TRBJ1-1, the V gene TRBV29-1; weak D call: TRBD1 (6 bases). The CDR3 sequence is 11 residues long. V lost 4 bases, J lost 11 bases, and 14 bases lay in between. Per the germline V gene, CDR1 is SQVTM and CDR2 is ANQGSEA. The CDR3 DNA is TGCAGCGTTGGGGGGCGGGGGCGCGCTTTCTTT. It is translated as CSVGGRGRAFF. The whole variable domain, filled in from reference TRBV29-1 and TRBJ1-1, reads SAVISQKPSRDICQRGTSLTIQCQVDSQVTMMFWYRQQPGQSLTLIATANQGSEATYESGFVIDKFPISRPNLTFSTLTVSNMSPEDSSIYLCSVGGRGRAFFGQGTRLTVV.

The rearrangement uses TRBV9 and TRBJ2-7, with 7 bases matching TRBD1. CDR1 SGDLS and CDR2 YYNGEE come from the germline V gene. The junction had 4 bases not matched to a gene; V was cut back by 4 bases and J by 3 bases. The CDR3 is 13 amino acids. DNA for the CDR3: TGTGCCAGCAGCAGAGGGGGCAACTACGAGCAGTACTTC. Its translation: CASSRGGNYEQYF.

The chain carries TRBV7-9 and TRBJ2-1, with 8 bases aligning to TRBD2. After removal of 4 bases from V and 2 bases from J, the junction contained 4 bases not matched to a gene. This CDR3 comprises 15 residues. CDR1 SEHNR and CDR2 FQNEAQ come from the germline V gene (reference sequence). The CDR3 is CASSSLAGPYNEQFF. The CDR3 nucleotides read TGTGCCAGCAGCTCTTTAGCGGGACCCTACAATGAGCAGTTCTTC.

CDR3 coding DNA: TGTGCCAGCAGCTCGGGGGACAGGATGAACACTGAAGCTTTCTTT. Its protein product is CASSSGDRMNTEAFF. The chain recombines TRBV7-2 with TRBJ1-1, with 8 bases that match TRBD1. Looked up from germline, CDR1 is SGHTA and CDR2 is FQGNSA. J was trimmed by 0 bases and V by 4 bases; bases with no gene match: 4. This CDR3 has 15 residues.